The 3 T cell receptor beta chains in this list originate from one sample, sequenced in a study of OX40 agonist ivuxolimab in advanced cancers. Using immunoSEQ multiplex PCR, the repertoire was profiled, and TCRdb retains in-frame clones only, with some absent. The table lists 50,000 to 65,000 clones, approximately 85% of them singletons. Source: CD4+ or CD8+ T cells sorted from blood, taken in a trial of the OX40 agonist ivuxolimab. Receptor source: an adult with an advanced solid tumor such as melanoma, head and neck, liver or kidney cancer.

The genes are TRBV9 and TRBJ1-4; 7 bases line up with TRBD1. This CDR3 contains 18 residues. V gave up 0 bases and J gave up 7 bases; unmatched junction bases: 15. Germline lookup yields CDR1 SGDLS and CDR2 YYNGEE. The CDR3 reads CASSVGGGTGEFGEKLFF. The CDR3 region has the DNA TGTGCCAGCAGCGTAGGAGGAGGAACAGGGGAGTTCGGTGAAAAACTGTTTTTT.

V gene TRBV11-3 combines with J gene TRBJ2-5; a possible D gene is TRBD2 (6 bases). Trimming stripped 1 base from V and 2 bases from J, with 14 bases between. The CDR3 has 16 residues. In germline, CDR1 is SGHNT, CDR2 YENEEA. CDR3 nucleotides: TGTGCCAGCAGCTTAGGGCTAGCGAGCTCGCAAGAGACCCAGTACTTC. The encoded protein is CASSLGLASSQETQYF.

There are a few counts of this clone. CDR3 nucleotide sequence: TGTGCCAGCAGTCCCTGGACTAGCGGGGACAATGAGCAGTTCTTC. This encodes CASSPWTSGDNEQFF. The rearrangement joins TRBV28 to TRBJ2-1; 12 bases are a match to TRBD2. Germline CDR1 is MDHEN and CDR2 is SYDVKM. V trimming: 5 bases; J trimming: 5 bases; junction bases outside the gene matches: 4. The CDR3 has 15 residues.